This T cell receptor (beta chain) appears in the sequencing data of a study of sequential checkpoint blockade in melanoma. For the study at large: TCRβ was sequenced from DNA of some 89 pretreatment tumors. More than 20 patients had tumor biopsies before treatment and at week 13.

This clone is labeled as medium-sized. Germline V gene data show CDR1 as MDHEN and CDR2 as SYDVKM. V was pared by 6 bases and J by 2 bases, with 7 bases of the junction left unmatched. The length of the CDR3 is 16 residues. This table comes from immunoSEQ multiplex PCR, and its TCRdb copy is limited to in-frame clones, with some not included. Counted here are about 5,000 clones, more than 15% occurring once; the ten biggest clones make up 8.6%. The treatment is: randomized to nivolumab then ipilimumab (arm A) or the reverse (arm B). This clonotype originated in a human donor with melanoma. The sequenced sample was tumor tissue (inferred from file names), obtained from a patient given nivolumab and ipilimumab in sequence. The chain employs TRBV28 and TRBJ2-5; 12 bases map to TRBD2. CDR3 sequence (DNA): TGTGCCAGCAGCAACACTAGCGGGGGGCCTCAAGAGACCCAGTACTTC. Protein product: CASSNTSGGPQETQYF.